Described below is a single TCR beta chain sequence and its context. Its antigen is undetermined. This sample is drawn from a study of CD8+CD57+ T cells in acquired aplastic anemia. About the study: The study obtained an average of about 3.2 ug of DNA from sorted CD4+ and CD8+ cells. Among healthy donors, CD4+ cells averaged roughly 9.8 million reads.

The TCR beta profiling, which covered VDJ combination and CDR3 sequence, was carried out using genomic DNA as the template. TCRdb re-derived calls from the reads in MiXCR, one entry per CDR3 protein. The sample includes about 170,000 distinct CDR3 sequences, about three fifths of them seen just once. Findings and limits, study-wide: No significant difference in CD8+ Simpson's diversity was found between patients and controls. Twenty-nine shared CD8+ CDR3s appeared highly expressed within patients' immunodominant clones.

This CDR3 has 15 residues. Germline CDR1 SGDLS, CDR2 YYNGEE. V was cut by 2 bases and J by 3 bases, with 14 bases left in between. The chain carries TRBV9 and TRBJ1-1; D unclear. The source is a human donor in good health. The sequenced sample was sorted CD4+, CD8+, or CD8+CD57+ T cells (not recorded which) from PBMCs. CDR3 DNA: TGTGCCAGCAGCGTGGAGGGTACCGGGGACACTGAAGCTTTCTTT. This codes for CASSVEGTGDTEAFF.